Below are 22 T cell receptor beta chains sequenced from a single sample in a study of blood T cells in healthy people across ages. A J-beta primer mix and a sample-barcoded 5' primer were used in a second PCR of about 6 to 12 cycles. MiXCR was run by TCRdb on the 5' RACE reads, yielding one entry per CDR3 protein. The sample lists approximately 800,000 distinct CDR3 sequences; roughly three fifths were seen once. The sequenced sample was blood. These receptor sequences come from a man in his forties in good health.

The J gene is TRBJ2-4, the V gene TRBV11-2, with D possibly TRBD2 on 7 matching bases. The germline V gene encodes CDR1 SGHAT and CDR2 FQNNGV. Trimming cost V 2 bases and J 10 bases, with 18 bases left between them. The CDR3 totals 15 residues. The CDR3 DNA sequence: TGTGCCAGCAGCTTAAACGGGGGCGGGAGTGAAATTCAGTACTTC. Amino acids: CASSLNGGGSEIQYF.

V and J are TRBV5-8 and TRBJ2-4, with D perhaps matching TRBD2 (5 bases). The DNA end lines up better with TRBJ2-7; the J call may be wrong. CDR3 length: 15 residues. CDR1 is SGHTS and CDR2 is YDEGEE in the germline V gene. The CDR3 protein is CASSRGLNLGYEQYF. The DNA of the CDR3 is TGTGCCAGCAGTCGAGGGCTCAACCTCGGGTACGAGCAGTACTTC.

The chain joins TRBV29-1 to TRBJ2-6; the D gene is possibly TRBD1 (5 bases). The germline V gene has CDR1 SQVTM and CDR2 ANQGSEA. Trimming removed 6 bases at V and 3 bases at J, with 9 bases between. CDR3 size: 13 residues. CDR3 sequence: CSVQGSGANVLTF. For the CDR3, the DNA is TGCAGCGTCCAGGGAAGTGGGGCCAACGTCCTGACTTTC.

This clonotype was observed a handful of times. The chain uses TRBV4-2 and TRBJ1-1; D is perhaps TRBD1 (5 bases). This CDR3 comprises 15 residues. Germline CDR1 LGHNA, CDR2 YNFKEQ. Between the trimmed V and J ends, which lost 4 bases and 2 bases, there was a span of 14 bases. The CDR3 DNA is TGTGCCAGCAGCCTAACCGACAGCGCAAACACTGAAGCTTTCTTT. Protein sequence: CASSLTDSANTEAFF.

The CDR3 spells CSASNGRVVEQYF. The CDR3 DNA reads TGCAGTGCTAGCAACGGGAGGGTTGTCGAGCAGTACTTC. J is TRBJ2-7 and V is TRBV20-1, with 8 bases lining up with TRBD2. This CDR3 has 13 amino acids. The germline CDR1 and CDR2 sequences are DFQATT and SNEGSKA (reference sequence). V lost 3 bases and J lost 6; bases outside the gene matches: 7.

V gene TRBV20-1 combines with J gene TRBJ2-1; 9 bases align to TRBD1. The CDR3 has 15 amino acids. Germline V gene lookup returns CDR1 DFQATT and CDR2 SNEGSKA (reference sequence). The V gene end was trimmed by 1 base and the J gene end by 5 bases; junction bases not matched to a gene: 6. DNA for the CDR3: TGCAGTGCTAGAGTATTCGGGACAGGGAACAATGAGCAGTTCTTC. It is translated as CSARVFGTGNNEQFF.

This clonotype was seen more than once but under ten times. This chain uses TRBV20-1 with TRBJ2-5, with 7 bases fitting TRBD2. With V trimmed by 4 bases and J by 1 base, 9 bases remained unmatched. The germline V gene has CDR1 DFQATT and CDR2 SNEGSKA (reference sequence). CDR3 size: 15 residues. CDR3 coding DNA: TGCAGTGCTACCCAGCTAGCGGACCGCCAAGAGACCCAGTACTTC. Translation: CSATQLADRQETQYF.

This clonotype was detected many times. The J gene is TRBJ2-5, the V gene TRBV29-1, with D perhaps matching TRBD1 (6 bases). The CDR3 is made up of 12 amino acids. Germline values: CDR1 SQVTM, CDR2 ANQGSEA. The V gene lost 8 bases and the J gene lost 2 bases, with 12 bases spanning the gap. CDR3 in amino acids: CSLRGVQETQYF. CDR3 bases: TGCAGCCTCAGGGGAGTTCAAGAGACCCAGTACTTC.

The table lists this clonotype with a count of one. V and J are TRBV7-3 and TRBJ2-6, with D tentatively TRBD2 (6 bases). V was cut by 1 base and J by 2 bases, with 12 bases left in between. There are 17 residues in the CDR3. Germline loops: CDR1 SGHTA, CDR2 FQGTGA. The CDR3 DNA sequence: TGTGCCAGCAGCTTAATGTCCGGGAGCCCTGGGGCCAACGTCCTGACTTTC. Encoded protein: CASSLMSGSPGANVLTF.

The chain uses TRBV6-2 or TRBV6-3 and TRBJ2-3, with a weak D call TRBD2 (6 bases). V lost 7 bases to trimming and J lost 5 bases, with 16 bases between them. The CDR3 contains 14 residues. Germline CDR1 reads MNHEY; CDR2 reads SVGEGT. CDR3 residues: CASTRRGDRDTQYF. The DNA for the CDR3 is TGTGCCAGCACCCGGAGGGGCGATAGAGATACGCAGTATTTT.

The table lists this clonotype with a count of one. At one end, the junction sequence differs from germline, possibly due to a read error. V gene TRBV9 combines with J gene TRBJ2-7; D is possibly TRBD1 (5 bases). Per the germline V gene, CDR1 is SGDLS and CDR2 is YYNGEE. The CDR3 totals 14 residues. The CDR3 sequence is CASSAGGARYEQNF. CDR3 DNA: TGTGCCAGCAGCGCCGGTGGGGCGCGCTACGAGCAGAACTTC.

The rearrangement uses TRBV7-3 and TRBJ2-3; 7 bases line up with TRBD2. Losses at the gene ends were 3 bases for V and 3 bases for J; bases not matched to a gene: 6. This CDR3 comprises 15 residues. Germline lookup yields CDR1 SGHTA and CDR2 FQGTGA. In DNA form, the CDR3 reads TGTGCCAGCAGCTTGGGACTATTTGAGACAGATACGCAGTATTTT. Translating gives CASSLGLFETDTQYF.

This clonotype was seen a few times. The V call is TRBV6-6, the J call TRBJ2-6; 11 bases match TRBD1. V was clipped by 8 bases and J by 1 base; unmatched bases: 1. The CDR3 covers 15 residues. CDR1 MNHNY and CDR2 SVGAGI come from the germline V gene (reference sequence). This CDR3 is CASGQGASGANVLTF. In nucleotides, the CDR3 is TGTGCCAGCGGACAGGGGGCATCTGGGGCCAACGTCCTGACTTTC.

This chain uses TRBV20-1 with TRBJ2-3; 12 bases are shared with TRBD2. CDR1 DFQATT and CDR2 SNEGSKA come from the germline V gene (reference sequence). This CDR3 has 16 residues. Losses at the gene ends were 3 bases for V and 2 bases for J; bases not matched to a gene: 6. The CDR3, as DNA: TGCAGTGCTAGCCGGACTAGCGGGGACCCCACAGATACGCAGTATTTT. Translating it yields CSASRTSGDPTDTQYF.

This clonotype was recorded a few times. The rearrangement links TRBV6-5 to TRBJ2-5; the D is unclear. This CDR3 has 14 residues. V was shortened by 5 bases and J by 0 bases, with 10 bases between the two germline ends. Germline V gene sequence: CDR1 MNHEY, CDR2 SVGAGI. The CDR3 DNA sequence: TGTGCCAGCAGTAAAGCCGGTTACCAAGAGACCCAGTACTTC. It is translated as CASSKAGYQETQYF.

CDR3: CASSSLNEQVLNEKLFF. DNA of the CDR3: TGTGCCAGCAGCTCCCTGAATGAACAGGTCCTTAATGAAAAACTGTTTTTT. V usage is TRBV5-6 and J usage is TRBJ1-4; tentatively, D is TRBD1 (5 bases). Trimming took 3 bases from V and 4 from J, leaving 19 bases between them. CDR3 size: 17 residues. The V gene's germline CDR1 is SGHDT and CDR2 YYEEEE.

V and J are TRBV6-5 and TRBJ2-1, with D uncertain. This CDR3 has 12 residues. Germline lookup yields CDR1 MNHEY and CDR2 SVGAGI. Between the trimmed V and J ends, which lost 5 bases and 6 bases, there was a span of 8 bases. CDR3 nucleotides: TGTGCCAGCAGTCAGCTCCCCAATGAGCAGTTCTTC. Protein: CASSQLPNEQFF.

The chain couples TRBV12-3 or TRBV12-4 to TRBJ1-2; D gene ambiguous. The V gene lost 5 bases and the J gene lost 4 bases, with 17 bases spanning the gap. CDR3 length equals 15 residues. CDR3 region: CASSDFGQNSYGYTF. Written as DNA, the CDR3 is TGTGCCAGCAGTGACTTCGGCCAAAACTCCTATGGCTACACCTTC.

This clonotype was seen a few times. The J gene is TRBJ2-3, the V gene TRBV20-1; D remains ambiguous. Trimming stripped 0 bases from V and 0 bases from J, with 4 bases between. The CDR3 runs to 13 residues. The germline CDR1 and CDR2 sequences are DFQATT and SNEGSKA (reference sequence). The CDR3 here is CSARESSTDTQYF. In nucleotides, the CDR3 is TGCAGTGCTAGAGAATCTAGCACAGATACGCAGTATTTT.

The CDR3 DNA reads TGTGCCAGCAAAGCGGGAGGGCCAGCAGATACGCAGTATTTT. As protein: CASKAGGPADTQYF. This chain uses TRBV27 with TRBJ2-3; 10 bases match TRBD2. This CDR3 is built from 14 residues. CDR1 MNHEY and CDR2 SMNVEV come from the germline V gene (reference sequence). The V gene end was trimmed by 7 bases and the J gene end by 4 bases; junction bases not matched to a gene: 5.

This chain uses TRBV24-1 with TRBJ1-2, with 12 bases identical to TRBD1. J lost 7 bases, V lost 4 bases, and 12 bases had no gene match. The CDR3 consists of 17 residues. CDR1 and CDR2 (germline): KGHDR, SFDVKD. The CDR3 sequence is CATSDSGTGGDGRGYTF. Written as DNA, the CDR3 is TGTGCCACCAGTGACTCCGGGACAGGGGGCGATGGTCGTGGCTACACCTTC.

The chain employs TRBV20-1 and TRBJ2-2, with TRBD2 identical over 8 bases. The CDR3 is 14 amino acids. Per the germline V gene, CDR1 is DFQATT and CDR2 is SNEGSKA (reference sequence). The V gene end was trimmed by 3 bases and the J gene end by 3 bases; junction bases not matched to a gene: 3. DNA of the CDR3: TGCAGTGCTAGCCGGGGGGGCGACACCGGGGAGCTGTTTTTT. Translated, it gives CSASRGGDTGELFF.